This TCR beta chain was retrieved from a study of long-term antiretroviral therapy in people with HIV. Study-level results: Patients on ART gained diversity, which nonetheless stayed below transplant donor controls.

Survey-level immunoSEQ v3.0 assays were run. Profiling relied on immunoSEQ multiplex PCR, and the TCRdb table lists in-frame clones only, not all of them. The sample lists 15,000 to 20,000 clones, more than 75% occurring once. For this clone: Its antigen is not known.

Every participant gave one or more pre-ART and two or more post-ART PBMC samples. None of the participants with HIV were treated outside the United States. Trimming shortened V by 1 base and J by 7 bases, and 14 bases separated the two germline ends. The length of the CDR3 is 15 residues. CDR1 is SGHDT, CDR2 YYEEEE, per germline. The specimen was unsorted PBMCs, collected 0.7 years before starting antiretroviral therapy. The rearrangement joins TRBV5-6 to TRBJ1-4, with D uncertain. This receptor was taken from a man in his fifties or sixties with HIV. DNA of the CDR3: TGTGCCAGCAGCTTGTACCTTCAATCGGGTGAAAAACTGTTTTTT. Translation: CASSLYLQSGEKLFF.